Listed below are T cell receptor beta chains from one sample, sequenced in a study of blood T cell repertoires in COVID-19. This table comes from immunoSEQ multiplex PCR, and its TCRdb copy is limited to in-frame clones, with some not included. Of about 250,000 clones detected, 80% to 90% appear once; the ten largest clones hold roughly 4%. The sample was PBMCs or T cells enriched from blood (not recorded which). The receptors were gathered from a young woman who had recovered from COVID-19. The CDR3 runs from the conserved cysteine through the conserved F or W. Each record gives: V gene, D gene, clone size, J gene, CDR3 DNA, CDR3 protein. D genes are given only for firm matches. Clone size is not always given. Where it is, it says once, few, many or a class for expanded clones.

V gene: TRBV11-2
D gene: .
clone size: .
J gene: TRBJ1-3
CDR3 DNA: TGTGCCAGCACCACAATCCGGAGCTCTGGAAACACCATATATTTT
CDR3 protein: CASTTIRSSGNTIYF

V gene: TRBV9
D gene: .
clone size: .
J gene: TRBJ1-1
CDR3 DNA: TGTGCCAGTAGTCTTGAGGGTGGCACTGAAGCTTTCTTT
CDR3 protein: CASSLEGGTEAFF

V gene: TRBV10-3
D gene: .
clone size: .
J gene: TRBJ2-7
CDR3 DNA: TGTGCCATCAGTGAGTCGAGACAAAGCTCCTACGAGCAGTACTTC
CDR3 protein: CAISESRQSSYEQYF

V gene: TRBV6-5
D gene: TRBD1
clone size: .
J gene: TRBJ1-2
CDR3 DNA: TGTGCCAGCAGTTACTCGACCGGGACAGGGGGCTTTGGCTACACCTTC
CDR3 protein: CASSYSTGTGGFGYTF

V gene: TRBV19
D gene: .
clone size: .
J gene: TRBJ2-7
CDR3 DNA: TGTGCCAGTAGTAAACAGGGTATCGTCGACGAGCAGTACTTC
CDR3 protein: CASSKQGIVDEQYF

V gene: TRBV19
D gene: .
clone size: .
J gene: TRBJ2-1
CDR3 DNA: TGTGCCAGTAAAGCGGCAGGAGCGAATGAGCAGTTCTTC
CDR3 protein: CASKAAGANEQFF

V gene: TRBV19
D gene: .
clone size: .
J gene: TRBJ2-7
CDR3 DNA: TGTGCCAGTAGTATAGATCTCATAGGACTCAATTCGTACGAGCAGTACTTC
CDR3 protein: CASSIDLIGLNSYEQYF

V gene: TRBV3-1/TRBV3-2
D gene: TRBD1
clone size: few
J gene: TRBJ1-1
CDR3 DNA: TGTGCCAGCAGCCAAGGTGGGACAGGGGAAAGGAACACTGAAGCTTTCTTT
CDR3 protein: CASSQGGTGERNTEAFF

V gene: TRBV28
D gene: TRBD1
clone size: .
J gene: TRBJ1-6
CDR3 DNA: TGTGCCAGCAACTCGGGACAGCTTAATTCACCCCTCCACTTT
CDR3 protein: CASNSGQLNSPLHF

V gene: TRBV9
D gene: .
clone size: .
J gene: TRBJ1-2
CDR3 DNA: TGTGCCAGCAGCGTAGCGTCAGGCTATGGCTACACCTTC
CDR3 protein: CASSVASGYGYTF

V gene: TRBV15
D gene: .
clone size: .
J gene: TRBJ2-7
CDR3 DNA: TGTGCCACCAGCGGCCCTTACTACGAGCAGTACTTC
CDR3 protein: CATSGPYYEQYF

V gene: TRBV28
D gene: .
clone size: .
J gene: TRBJ1-1
CDR3 DNA: TGTGCCAGCAGTTTATCAGGGATCACTGAAGCTTTCTTT
CDR3 protein: CASSLSGITEAFF

V gene: TRBV3-1/TRBV3-2
D gene: .
clone size: .
J gene: TRBJ1-5
CDR3 DNA: TGTGCCAGCAGCCCCGAGGTGGGTACGGGTCAGCCCCAGCATTTT
CDR3 protein: CASSPEVGTGQPQHF

V gene: TRBV30
D gene: TRBD1
clone size: .
J gene: TRBJ1-4
CDR3 DNA: TGTGCCTGGAGAGACAGGGTTGGGGAAAAACTGTTTTTT
CDR3 protein: CAWRDRVGEKLFF